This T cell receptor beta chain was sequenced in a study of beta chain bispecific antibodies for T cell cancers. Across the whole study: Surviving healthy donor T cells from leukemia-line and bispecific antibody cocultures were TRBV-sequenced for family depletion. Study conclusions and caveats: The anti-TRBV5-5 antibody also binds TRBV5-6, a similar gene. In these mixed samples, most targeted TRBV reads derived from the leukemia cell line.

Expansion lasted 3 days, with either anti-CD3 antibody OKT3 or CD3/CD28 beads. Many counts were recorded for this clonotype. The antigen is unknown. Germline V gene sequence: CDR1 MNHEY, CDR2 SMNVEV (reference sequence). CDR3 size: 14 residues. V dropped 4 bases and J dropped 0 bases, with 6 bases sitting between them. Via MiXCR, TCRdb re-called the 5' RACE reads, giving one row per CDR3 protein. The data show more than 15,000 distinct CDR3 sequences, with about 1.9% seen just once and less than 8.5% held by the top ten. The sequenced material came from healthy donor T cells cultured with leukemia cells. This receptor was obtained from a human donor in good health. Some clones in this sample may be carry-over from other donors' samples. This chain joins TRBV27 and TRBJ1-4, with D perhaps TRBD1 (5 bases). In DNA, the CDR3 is TGTGCCAGCAGTTCGGGGGCAACTAATGAAAAACTGTTTTTT. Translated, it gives CASSSGATNEKLFF. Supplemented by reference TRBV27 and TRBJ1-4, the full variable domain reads EAQVTQNPRYLITVTGKKLTVTCSQNMNHEYMSWYRQDPGLGLRQIYYSMNVEVTDKGDVPEGYKVSRKEKRNFPLILESPSPNQTSLYFCASSSGATNEKLFFGSGTQLSVL.